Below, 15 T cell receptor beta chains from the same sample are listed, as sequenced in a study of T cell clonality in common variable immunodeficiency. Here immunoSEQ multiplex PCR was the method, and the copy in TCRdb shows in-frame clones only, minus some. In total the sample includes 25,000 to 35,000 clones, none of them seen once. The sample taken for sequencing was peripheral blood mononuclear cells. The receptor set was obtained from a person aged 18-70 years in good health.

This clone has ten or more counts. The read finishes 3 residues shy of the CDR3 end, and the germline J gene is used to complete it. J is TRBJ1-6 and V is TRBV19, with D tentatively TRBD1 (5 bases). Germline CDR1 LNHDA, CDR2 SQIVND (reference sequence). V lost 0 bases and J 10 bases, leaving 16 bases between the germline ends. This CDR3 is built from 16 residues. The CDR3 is CASSIEGGSSGSPLHF. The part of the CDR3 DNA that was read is TGTGCCAGTAGTATAGAGGGGGGGAGTAGCGGCTCACCC.

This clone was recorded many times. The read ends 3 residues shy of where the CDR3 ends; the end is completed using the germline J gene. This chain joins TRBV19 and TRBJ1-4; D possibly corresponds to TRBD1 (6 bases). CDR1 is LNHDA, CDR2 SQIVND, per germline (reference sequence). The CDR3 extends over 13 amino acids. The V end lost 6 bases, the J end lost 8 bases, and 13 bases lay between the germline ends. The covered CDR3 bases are TGTGCCAGTAGCACAGGGTTTGGGGAAAAA. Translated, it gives CASSTGFGEK. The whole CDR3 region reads CASSTGFGEKLFF.

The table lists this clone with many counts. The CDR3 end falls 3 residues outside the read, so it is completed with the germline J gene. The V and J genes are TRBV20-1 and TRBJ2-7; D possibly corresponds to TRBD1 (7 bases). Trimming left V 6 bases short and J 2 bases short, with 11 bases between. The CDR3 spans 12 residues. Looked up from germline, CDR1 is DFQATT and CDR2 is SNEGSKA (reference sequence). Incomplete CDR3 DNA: TGCAGTGCCGGAGGGGGCACCTACGAG. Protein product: CSAGGGTYE. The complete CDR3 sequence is CSAGGGTYEQYF.

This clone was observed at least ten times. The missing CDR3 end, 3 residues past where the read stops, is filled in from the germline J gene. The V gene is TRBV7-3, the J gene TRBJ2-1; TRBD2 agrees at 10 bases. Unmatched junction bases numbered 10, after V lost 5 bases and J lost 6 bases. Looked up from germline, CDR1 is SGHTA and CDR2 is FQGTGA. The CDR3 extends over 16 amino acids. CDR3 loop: CASSVKTSGTSNEQFF. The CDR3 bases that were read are TGTGCCAGCAGCGTTAAAACTAGCGGGACGTCCAATGAG.

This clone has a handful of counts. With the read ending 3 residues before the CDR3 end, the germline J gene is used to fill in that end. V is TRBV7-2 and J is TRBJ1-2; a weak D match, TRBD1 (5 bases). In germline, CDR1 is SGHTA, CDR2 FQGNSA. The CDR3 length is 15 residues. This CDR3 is CASSLGGRLHGGYTF. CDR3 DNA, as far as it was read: TGTGCCAGCAGCTTAGGGGGACGACTACACGGGGGA.

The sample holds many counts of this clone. CDR3 protein: CASSYSPPPGQPQHF. CDR3 DNA (partial): TGTGCCAGCAGTTATAGCCCGCCGCCGGGTCAGCCC. The V call is TRBV6-2 or TRBV6-3, the J call TRBJ1-5; D uncertain. The sequence runs out 3 residues before the end of the CDR3; the remainder is reconstructed from the germline J gene. Between the trimmed V and J ends, which lost 3 bases and 6 bases, there was a span of 15 bases. CDR1 MNHEY and CDR2 SVGEGT come from the germline V gene. The CDR3 sequence is 15 residues long.

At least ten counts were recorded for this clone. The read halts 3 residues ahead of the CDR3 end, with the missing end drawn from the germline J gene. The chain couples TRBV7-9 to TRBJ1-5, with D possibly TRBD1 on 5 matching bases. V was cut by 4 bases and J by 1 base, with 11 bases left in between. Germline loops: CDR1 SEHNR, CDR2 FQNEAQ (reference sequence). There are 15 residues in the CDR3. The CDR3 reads CASSSTGRSNQPQHF. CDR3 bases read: TGTGCCAGCAGCTCTACAGGACGGAGCAATCAGCCC.

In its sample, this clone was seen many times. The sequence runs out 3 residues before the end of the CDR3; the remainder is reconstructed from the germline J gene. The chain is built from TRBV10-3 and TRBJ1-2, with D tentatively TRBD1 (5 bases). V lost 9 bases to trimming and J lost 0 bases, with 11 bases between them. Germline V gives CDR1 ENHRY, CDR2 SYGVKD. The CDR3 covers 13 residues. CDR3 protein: CAMGQDSNYGYTF. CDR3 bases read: TGTGCCATGGGGCAGGATTCTAACTATGGC.

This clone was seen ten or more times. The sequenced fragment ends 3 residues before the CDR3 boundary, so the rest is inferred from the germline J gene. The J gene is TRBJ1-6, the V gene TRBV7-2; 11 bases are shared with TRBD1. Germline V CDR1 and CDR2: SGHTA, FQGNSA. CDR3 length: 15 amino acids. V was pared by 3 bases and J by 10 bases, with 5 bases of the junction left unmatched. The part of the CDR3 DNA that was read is TGTGCCAGCAGCTTCTCGGGACAGGGGGTGTCACCC. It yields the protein CASSFSGQGVSP. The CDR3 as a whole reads CASSFSGQGVSPLHF. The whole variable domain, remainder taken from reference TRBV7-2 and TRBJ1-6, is GAGVSQSPSNKVTEKGKDVELRCDPISGHTALYWYRQSLGQGLEFLIYFQGNSAPDKSGLPSDRFSAERTGGSVSTLTIQRTQQEDSAVYLCASSFSGQGVSPLHFGNGTRLTVT.

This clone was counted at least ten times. The CDR3 is CASSQDRGGYTF. CDR3 DNA (partial): TGTGCCAGCAGCCAAGATCGGGGTGGC. The chain is built from TRBV14 and TRBJ1-2; D unresolved. The read ends 3 residues shy of where the CDR3 ends; the end is completed using the germline J gene. The CDR3 runs to 12 residues. The ends were cut back, 0 bases at V and 7 bases at J, with 6 bases in the middle. Germline CDR1 is SGHDN and CDR2 is FVKESK.

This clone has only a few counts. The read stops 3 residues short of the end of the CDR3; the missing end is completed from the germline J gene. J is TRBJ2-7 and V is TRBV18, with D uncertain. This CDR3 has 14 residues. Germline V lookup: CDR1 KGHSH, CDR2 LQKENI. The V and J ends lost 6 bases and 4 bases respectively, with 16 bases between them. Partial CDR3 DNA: TGTGCCAGCTCTTCGACTCAACATTCGTACGAG. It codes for CASSSTQHSYE. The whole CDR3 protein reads CASSSTQHSYEQYF.

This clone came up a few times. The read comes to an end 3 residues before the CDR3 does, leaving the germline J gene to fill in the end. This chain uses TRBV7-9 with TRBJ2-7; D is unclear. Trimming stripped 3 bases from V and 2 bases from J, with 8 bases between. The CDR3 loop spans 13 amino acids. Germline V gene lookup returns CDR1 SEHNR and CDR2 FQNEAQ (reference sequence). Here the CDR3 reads CASSFGPAYEQYF. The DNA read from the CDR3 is TGTGCCAGCAGCTTTGGGCCCGCCTACGAG.

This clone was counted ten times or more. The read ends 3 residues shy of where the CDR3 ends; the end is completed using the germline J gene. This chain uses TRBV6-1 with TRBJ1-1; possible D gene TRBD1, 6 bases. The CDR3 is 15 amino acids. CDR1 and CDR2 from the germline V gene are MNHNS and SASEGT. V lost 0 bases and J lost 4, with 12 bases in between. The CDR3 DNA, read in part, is TGTGCCAGCAGTGAAGCGCAAGGGGGAATCACTGAA. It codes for CASSEAQGGITE. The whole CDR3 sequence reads CASSEAQGGITEAFF.

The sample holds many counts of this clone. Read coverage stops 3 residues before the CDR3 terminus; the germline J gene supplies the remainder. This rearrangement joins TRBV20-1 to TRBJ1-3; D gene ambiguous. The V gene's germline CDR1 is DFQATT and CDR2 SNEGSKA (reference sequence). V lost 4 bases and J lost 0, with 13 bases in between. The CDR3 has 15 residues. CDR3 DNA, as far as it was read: TGCAGTGCTACTTCACGGGTCTTCTCTGGAAACACC. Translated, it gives CSATSRVFSGNT. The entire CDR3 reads CSATSRVFSGNTIYF.

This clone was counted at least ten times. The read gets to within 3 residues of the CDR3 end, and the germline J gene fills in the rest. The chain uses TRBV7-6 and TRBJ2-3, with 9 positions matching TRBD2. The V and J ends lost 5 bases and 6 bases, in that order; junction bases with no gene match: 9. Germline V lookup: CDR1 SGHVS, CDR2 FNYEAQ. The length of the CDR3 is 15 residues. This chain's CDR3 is CASSTTAGGRDTQYF. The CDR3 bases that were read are TGTGCCAGCAGCACGACAGCGGGAGGTAGGGATACG.